This T cell receptor beta chain was recovered during a study of T cell responses to AZD1222 COVID-19 vaccine. As for the study in general: Second-dose schedules of about 4 or about 12 weeks were combined. The study, taken as a whole, reports: Reports say nearly half of spike-specific TCRs go after unmutated variant regions. Mostly white British, mostly female donors; authors suggested clonal diversity may be underestimated. Repertoires were sampled only after the peak T cell response.

Germline loops: CDR1 SGHTA, CDR2 FQGNSA. Trimming took 4 bases from V and 0 from J, leaving 7 bases between them. There are 13 residues in the CDR3. As regards this clone: Its cognate antigen is unknown.

Here immunoSEQ multiplex PCR was the method, and the copy in TCRdb shows in-frame clones only, minus some. In the table there are around 250,000 clones, just over 90% of which are singletons. The sequence came from an adult in good health. The chain couples TRBV7-2 to TRBJ2-7, with D uncertain. The source was peripheral blood, collected on day 0 of AZD1222 vaccination. In DNA form, the CDR3 reads TGTGCCAGCAGCTCCCGGGCCTCCTACGAGCAGTACTTC. This gives the protein CASSSRASYEQYF. Full variable domain (missing parts from reference TRBV7-2 and TRBJ2-7): GAGVSQSPSNKVTEKGKDVELRCDPISGHTALYWYRQSLGQGLEFLIYFQGNSAPDKSGLPSDRFSAERTGGSVSTLTIQRTQQEDSAVYLCASSSRASYEQYFGPGTRLTVT.